One and the same sample provided the 10 T cell receptor beta chains below, sequenced in a study of blood T cell repertoires in COVID-19. Here immunoSEQ multiplex PCR was the method, and the copy in TCRdb shows in-frame clones only, minus some. The sample has some 120,000 clones, about 85% seen once. What was sequenced was peripheral blood. Source of these receptors: a woman of 80 years or more with COVID-19, enrolled during active disease.

The chain couples TRBV7-2 to TRBJ2-3, with TRBD2 identical over 13 bases. Germline lookup yields CDR1 SGHTA and CDR2 FQGNSA. V shed 7 bases, J shed 4 bases, and the junction held 8 bases outside the gene matches. CDR3 length equals 16 residues. CDR3 sequence (DNA): TGTGCCAGCACTCGACCGGGACTAGCGGGATCAGATACGCAGTATTTT. It specifies CASTRPGLAGSDTQYF.

J is TRBJ1-5 and V is TRBV5-1; D remains ambiguous. Trimming shortened V by 0 bases and J by 0 bases, and 7 bases separated the two germline ends. CDR1 is SGHRS and CDR2 is YFSETQ in the germline V gene. The CDR3 sequence is 15 residues long. The DNA of the CDR3 is TGCGCCAGCAGCTTGGACGGTTATAGCAATCAGCCCCAGCATTTT. This gives the protein CASSLDGYSNQPQHF.

This clone turned up a few times. The same CDR3 arises from other DNA sequences in this sample as well. The chain is built from TRBV4-2 and TRBJ2-7; D may be TRBD1 (6 bases). The CDR3 totals 14 residues. Looked up from germline, CDR1 is LGHNA and CDR2 is YNFKEQ. Deletions cut 3 bases from V and 2 bases from J, with 11 bases between. CDR3 protein: CASSQQTGPYEQYF. The CDR3 nucleotides read TGTGCCAGCAGCCAGCAGACAGGACCCTACGAGCAGTACTTC.

The chain joins TRBV6-2 or TRBV6-3 to TRBJ2-1; D is unclear. This CDR3 is built from 13 residues. Germline CDR1 MNHEY, CDR2 SVGEGT. Trimming pared 4 bases from V and 4 bases from J, leaving 8 bases between. The CDR3 DNA follows: TGTGCCAGCAGTTCCGACACGTACAATGAGCAGTTCTTC. Its translation is CASSSDTYNEQFF.

DNA of the CDR3: TGTGCCAGCAGCCCCATACAGGGGCTAGGGGAGACCCAGTACTTC. It specifies CASSPIQGLGETQYF. V usage is TRBV7-6 and J usage is TRBJ2-5, with 7 positions matching TRBD1. This CDR3 has 15 amino acids. In germline, CDR1 is SGHVS, CDR2 FNYEAQ. The V segment lost 5 bases and the J segment 5 bases; nucleotides outside the gene matches: 11.

This chain joins TRBV9 and TRBJ1-2; D ambiguous. V shed 1 base and J shed 7 bases, with 14 bases lying between them. CDR3 length equals 14 residues. CDR1 and CDR2 from the germline V gene are SGDLS and YYNGEE. The chain's CDR3 is CASSVTKEKAGYTF. CDR3 sequence (DNA): TGTGCCAGCAGCGTAACTAAGGAGAAGGCTGGCTACACCTTC.

V gene TRBV29-1 combines with J gene TRBJ2-3; TRBD2 aligns across 7 bases. The V segment lost 6 bases and the J segment 8 bases; nucleotides outside the gene matches: 2. Germline V gene data show CDR1 as SQVTM and CDR2 as ANQGSEA. The CDR3 sequence is 10 residues long. DNA for the CDR3: TGCAGCGTGGGGGGGGGTACGCAGTATTTT. Amino acids: CSVGGGTQYF.

The chain employs TRBV5-1 and TRBJ2-7, with TRBD1 matching 9 bases. V shed 10 bases and J 4 bases; nucleotides not matched to a gene: 6. Germline CDR1 SGHRS, CDR2 YFSETQ. The CDR3 totals 12 residues. The CDR3 sequence is CASGTGSYEQYF. The CDR3, as DNA: TGCGCCTCCGGGACAGGGTCGTACGAGCAGTACTTC.

The chain recombines TRBV7-6 with TRBJ2-2; 7 positions match TRBD1. After removal of 3 bases from V and 0 bases from J, the junction contained 7 bases not matched to a gene. This CDR3 has 17 amino acids. Germline CDR1 is SGHVS and CDR2 is FNYEAQ. The chain's CDR3 is CASSFPTGASNTGELFF. DNA for the CDR3: TGTGCCAGCAGCTTCCCCACAGGGGCCTCGAACACCGGGGAGCTGTTTTTT.

This clone is a singleton in its sample. The chain employs TRBV23-1 and TRBJ2-7; tentative D call: TRBD1 (6 bases). Being an ORF, TRBV23-1 has a function that is uncertain. The CDR3 loop spans 15 amino acids. V lost 2 bases to trimming and J lost 2 bases, with 13 bases between them. DNA of the CDR3: TGCGCCAGCAGTCAAGTAGGGGACAACGCCTACGAGCAGTACTTC. It codes for CASSQVGDNAYEQYF.